This T cell receptor beta chain was observed in a study of blood T cell repertoires in COVID-19. Study-wide context: Both acute and convalescent COVID-19 samples were obtained from the United States, Italy and Spain. PBMCs, B-cell-depleted T cells, or T cells were the source of the cDNA or gDNA that made up the material.

Germline values: CDR1 KGHSH, CDR2 LQKENI. This CDR3 has 16 residues. The V gene lost 2 bases and the J gene lost 4 bases, with 15 bases spanning the gap. Authors' analysis steps: By means of reference gene primer amplification, nucleated cell counts were estimated. Sequencing was performed with immunoSEQ multiplex PCR; in TCRdb, only in-frame clones are kept and a portion is missing. Clonal size and the V and J genes are those of that table, whereas D and trimming came from the DNA. The data hold 250,000 to 350,000 clones, with 89% observed a single time. This clonotype was obtained from a woman aged 40 to 50 who had recovered from COVID-19. Sequencing input: peripheral blood. The rearrangement uses TRBV18 and TRBJ2-1; a weak D match, TRBD2 (6 bases). Written as DNA, the CDR3 is TGTGCCAGCTCACCAGTGGCGGGAAGATTATACAATGAGCAGTTCTTC. This encodes CASSPVAGRLYNEQFF.